The sequence of this T cell receptor beta chain was determined in a study of chemoradiotherapy in HPV16-positive cancers. Study overall: A couple of HPV16-positive patients' cells yielded candidate HPV-specific clones and common motifs.

The CDR3 totals 15 residues. Study-wide results and limits: Candidate HPV-specific clones and E7-related TCR motifs grew in tumor during treatment.

Repertoires were generated with immunoSEQ multiplex PCR, while TCRdb's copy carries only in-frame clones and drops some. The table includes 7,500 to 10,000 clones, around 76% detected once. Of note for this clone: Antigen specificity is unknown.

This receptor was taken from a human donor with HPV-associated anogenital cancer. The rearrangement uses TRBV21-1 and TRBJ1-1. TRBV21-1 is designated a pseudogene. Sample collection occurred from a patient who underwent chemoradiotherapy. The CDR3 nucleotides are TGTGCCAGCAGCCAGCCAGTAGGGACCGTCACTGAAGCTTTCTTT. Translating it yields CASSQPVGTVTEAFF.